This T cell receptor (beta chain) was recorded in a study of CD8+CD57+ T cells in acquired aplastic anemia. In this sample, this clonotype turned up once. Investigators profiled TCR beta VDJ and CDR3 from genomic DNA template. From the reads, TCRdb called clonotypes with MiXCR, one entry per CDR3 protein. The sample holds just over 150,000 distinct CDR3 sequences, roughly 48% seen once. Sequencing was done on patients that had shown CD8+CD57+ cell expansion by flow cytometry. Per the germline V gene, CDR1 is SQVTM and CDR2 is ANQGSEA. J gave up 4 bases and V 7 bases, and 6 bases lay outside the gene matches. The CDR3 sequence is 12 residues long.

V and J are TRBV29-1 and TRBJ2-5; 7 bases match TRBD1. The source of this sequence is a human donor with aplastic anemia. The sample consisted of sorted CD4+, CD8+, or CD8+CD57+ T cells (not recorded which) from PBMCs. The CDR3 DNA sequence: TGCAGCGCATCGACAGGGCGAGAGACCCAGTACTTC. Protein sequence: CSASTGRETQYF.